The 9 T cell receptor beta chains given below trace back to one sample, sequenced in a study of T cell changes during pregnancy in multiple sclerosis. Using immunoSEQ multiplex PCR, the repertoire was profiled, and TCRdb retains in-frame clones only, with some absent. This repertoire shows approximately 40,000 clones, about 90% found once; its top ten account for 0.7% to 1%. The source was CD4+ T cells from peripheral blood mononuclear cells, collected before pregnancy. These receptors were taken from a female donor with multiple sclerosis, enrolled in a pregnancy study.

V gene TRBV28 combines with J gene TRBJ2-3; D is uncertain. V was shortened by 6 bases and J by 4 bases, with 5 bases between the two germline ends. Germline loops: CDR1 MDHEN, CDR2 SYDVKM. The length of the CDR3 is 11 residues. The CDR3 DNA is TGTGCCAGCAGCAGTCCAGATACGCAGTATTTT. It translates to CASSSPDTQYF.

V is TRBV10-1 and J is TRBJ2-1; no clear D gene. CDR1 WNHNN and CDR2 SYGVQD come from the germline V gene (reference sequence). This CDR3 has 12 amino acids. V was trimmed by 5 bases and J by 6 bases, leaving 8 bases between them. The CDR3 sequence: CASSTSVNEQFF. Written as DNA, the CDR3 is TGCGCCAGCAGTACAAGCGTCAATGAGCAGTTCTTC.

The V call is TRBV5-1, the J call TRBJ1-1; maybe TRBD1 (6 bases). The V gene lost 1 base and the J gene lost 3 bases, with 13 bases spanning the gap. The CDR3 consists of 15 residues. Germline V lookup: CDR1 SGHRS, CDR2 YFSETQ. In nucleotides, the CDR3 is TGCGCCAGCAGCTTGCAGGGGCTGAGGGACACTGAAGCTTTCTTT. Its translation: CASSLQGLRDTEAFF.

This clone was seen a single time. The V call is TRBV10-3, the J call TRBJ2-1; 9 nucleotides agree with TRBD2. V shed 2 bases and J 6 bases; nucleotides not matched to a gene: 5. Looked up from germline, CDR1 is ENHRY and CDR2 is SYGVKD. There are 15 residues in the CDR3. The CDR3: CAISEPGTSSNEQFF. CDR3 DNA: TGTGCCATCAGTGAGCCGGGGACTAGCTCCAATGAGCAGTTCTTC.

V gene TRBV29-1 combines with J gene TRBJ2-7, with 11 nucleotides matching TRBD1. Looked up from germline, CDR1 is SQVTM and CDR2 is ANQGSEA. CDR3 size: 12 residues. J was trimmed by 6 bases and V by 5 bases; bases with no gene match: 3. The CDR3 DNA reads as TGCAGCGTTTGGACAGGGGGCCGCGAGCAGTACTTC. It yields the protein CSVWTGGREQYF.

The chain carries TRBV10-3 and TRBJ2-1, with D hard to call. From germline, CDR1 is ENHRY and CDR2 SYGVKD. The CDR3 contains 12 residues. Between the trimmed V and J ends, which lost 8 bases and 6 bases, there was a span of 11 bases. The CDR3, as DNA: TGTGCCATCTCTAGGAACCCCAATGAGCAGTTCTTC. Translating it yields CAISRNPNEQFF.

This clone was picked up one time. The chain carries TRBV18 and TRBJ2-3, with D maybe TRBD1 (6 bases). From germline, CDR1 is KGHSH and CDR2 LQKENI. The CDR3 consists of 14 residues. The V end lost 4 bases, the J end lost 1 base, and 9 bases lay between the germline ends. CDR3 protein: CASSLRQGTDTQYF. The CDR3 nucleotides read TGTGCCAGCTCACTCCGACAGGGCACAGATACGCAGTATTTT.

V and J are TRBV19 and TRBJ1-5; no clear D gene. Trimming pared 3 bases from V and 5 bases from J, leaving 8 bases between. The CDR3 length is 13 residues. CDR1 is LNHDA, CDR2 SQIVND, per germline (reference sequence). The CDR3 is CASSMKRDQPQHF. Written as DNA, the CDR3 is TGTGCCAGTAGTATGAAACGAGATCAGCCCCAGCATTTT.

The chain has TRBV30 and TRBJ1-2, with TRBD1 identical over 8 bases. Trimming took 0 bases from V and 7 from J; bases not matched to a gene: 7. The germline V gene encodes CDR1 GTSNPN and CDR2 SVGIG (reference sequence). The CDR3 is 14 amino acids. The CDR3, as DNA: TGTGCCTGGAGTGTACGAGGACAGGGTGCTGGCTACACCTTC. Its protein product is CAWSVRGQGAGYTF.